This TCR beta chain comes out of a study of cytomegalovirus exposure and HLA in healthy donors. The PCR was carried out with 60 Vbeta primers and 13 Jbeta primers. Data came from immunoSEQ multiplex PCR; TCRdb stores just in-frame clones and leaves some out. The sample contains some 150,000 clones, about 73% of which appear only once. This clone was seen once. Sequenced material: PBMCs. This clonotype was sampled from a man between 40 and 49 years old in good health and CMV-seropositive.

The CDR3 loop is CASSKEDRDTNTGELFF. The CDR3 DNA is TGTGCCAGCAGCAAGGAGGACCGCGACACTAACACCGGGGAGCTGTTTTTT. The chain couples TRBV21-1 to TRBJ2-2; whether TRBD2, the table's D call, matches the DNA was not checked. TRBV21-1 is labeled a pseudogene. The CDR3 has 17 amino acids.